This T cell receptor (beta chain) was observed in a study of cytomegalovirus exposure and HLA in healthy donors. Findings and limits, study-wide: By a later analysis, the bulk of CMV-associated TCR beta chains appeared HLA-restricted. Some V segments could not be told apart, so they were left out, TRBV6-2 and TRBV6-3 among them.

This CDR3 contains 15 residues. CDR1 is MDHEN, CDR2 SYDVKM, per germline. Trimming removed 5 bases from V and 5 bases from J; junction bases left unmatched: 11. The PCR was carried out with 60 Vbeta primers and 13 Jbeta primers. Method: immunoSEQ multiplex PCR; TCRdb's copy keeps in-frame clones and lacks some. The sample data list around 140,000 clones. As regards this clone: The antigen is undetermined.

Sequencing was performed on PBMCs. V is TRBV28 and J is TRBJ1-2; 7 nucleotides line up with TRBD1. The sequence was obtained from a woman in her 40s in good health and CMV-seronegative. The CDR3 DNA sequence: TGTGCCAGCAGTCCCCGGGACAGAGAGGGGTATGGCTACACCTTC. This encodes CASSPRDREGYGYTF.